The 12 T cell receptor beta chains reported below all come from one sample, sequenced in a study of graft-versus-host responses after intestinal transplantation. Measured with immunoSEQ multiplex PCR; TCRdb has only the in-frame clones, and not every one. The sample records around 45,000 clones, about 95% being singletons. Sequencing used PBMCs, obtained 335 days after intestinal transplant. Source of these receptors: a human patient who received an intestinal transplant, so some T cells may come from the graft donor.

The count of this clone is one. The chain recombines TRBV30 with TRBJ2-7; D uncertain. Germline CDR1 reads GTSNPN; CDR2 reads SVGIG (reference sequence). This CDR3 is 12 amino acids long. V lost 5 bases, J lost 2 bases, and 10 bases lay in between. The CDR3 DNA reads TGTGCCTGGTCAGGTGTTACCTACGAGCAGTACTTC. Translated: CAWSGVTYEQYF.

This sequence joins TRBV18 and TRBJ2-6; D perhaps matches TRBD2 (6 bases). Germline values: CDR1 KGHSH, CDR2 LQKENI. V was clipped by 6 bases and J by 1 base, with 13 bases between them. The length of the CDR3 is 16 residues. DNA of the CDR3: TGTGCCAGCTCCCTCAGCCGGGGGTCTGGGGCCAACGTCCTGACTTTC. It translates to CASSLSRGSGANVLTF.

The chain recombines TRBV11-2 with TRBJ2-1, with 7 positions matching TRBD2. The CDR3 runs 16 residues. V lost 2 bases, J lost 6 bases, and 10 bases stayed unmatched. Germline loops: CDR1 SGHAT, CDR2 FQNNGV. Here the CDR3 reads CASSLLGGSSPNEQFF. CDR3 coding DNA: TGTGCCAGCAGCTTACTGGGCGGGAGTAGCCCCAATGAGCAGTTCTTC.

The J gene is TRBJ2-1, the V gene TRBV4-2, with 9 bases that match TRBD2. Germline values: CDR1 LGHNA, CDR2 YNFKEQ. Trimming at V came to 4 bases and at J to 4 bases, leaving 8 bases not matched to a gene. The CDR3 length is 16 residues. The CDR3 DNA sequence: TGTGCCAGCAGCCCCCCTGGCGGGGGGGGGTACAATGAGCAGTTCTTC. Translated, it gives CASSPPGGGGYNEQFF.

This clone was recorded once. The CDR3 here is CASSPLGTYQETQYF. Here the CDR3 DNA reads TGTGCCAGCAGTCCACTGGGGACATATCAAGAGACCCAGTACTTC. The rearrangement joins TRBV28 to TRBJ2-5, with D possibly matching TRBD1 (6 bases). The V and J ends lost 5 bases and 2 bases respectively, with 15 bases between them. This CDR3 region has 15 residues. Germline V gene lookup returns CDR1 MDHEN and CDR2 SYDVKM. The full variable domain, rest sourced from reference TRBV28 and TRBJ2-5, is DVKVTQSSRYLVKRTGEKVFLECVQDMDHENMFWYRQDPGLGLRLIYFSYDVKMKEKGDIPEGYSVSREKKERFSLILESASTNQTSMYLCASSPLGTYQETQYFGPGTRLLVL.

The sample holds one count of this clone. The chain couples TRBV28 to TRBJ2-7, with 11 bases matching TRBD2. Looked up from germline, CDR1 is MDHEN and CDR2 is SYDVKM. With V trimmed by 5 bases and J by 6 bases, 3 bases remained unmatched. The CDR3 runs to 13 residues. The CDR3 loop reads CASSVAGGGEQYF. CDR3 DNA: TGTGCCAGCAGTGTAGCGGGAGGGGGCGAGCAGTACTTC. The variable domain in full, completed from reference TRBV28 and TRBJ2-7, reads DVKVTQSSRYLVKRTGEKVFLECVQDMDHENMFWYRQDPGLGLRLIYFSYDVKMKEKGDIPEGYSVSREKKERFSLILESASTNQTSMYLCASSVAGGGEQYFGPGTRLTVT.

The J gene is TRBJ2-1, the V gene TRBV4-1; no firm D call. There are 13 residues in the CDR3. Germline values: CDR1 MGHRA, CDR2 YSYEKL. With 4 bases removed from V and 7 bases from J, the gap between germline ends came to 11 bases. The CDR3: CASSLILQNEQFF. The CDR3 coding sequence is TGCGCCAGCAGCCTAATCTTACAAAATGAGCAGTTCTTC.

The V and J genes are TRBV6-5 and TRBJ1-2; 10 positions match TRBD1. Germline V gene data show CDR1 as MNHEY and CDR2 as SVGAGI. The CDR3 has 15 amino acids. V dropped 2 bases and J dropped 10; count of bases not matched to a gene: 10. CDR3 nucleotide sequence: TGTGCCAGCAGTTACGGGGGGACAGGGGTTTTAACCTACACCTTC. Amino acids: CASSYGGTGVLTYTF.

The chain has TRBV2 and TRBJ1-2, with 10 bases lining up with TRBD1. V dropped 9 bases and J dropped 4; count of bases not matched to a gene: 8. The V gene's germline CDR1 is SNHLY and CDR2 FYNNEI. The CDR3 covers 14 residues. The CDR3 spells CASKRTGGVYGYTF. The CDR3 region has the DNA TGTGCCAGTAAAAGGACAGGGGGAGTCTATGGCTACACCTTC. The variable domain in full, completed from reference TRBV2 and TRBJ1-2, reads EPEVTQTPSHQVTQMGQEVILRCVPISNHLYFYWYRQILGQKVEFLVSFYNNEISEKSEIFDDQFSVERPDGSNFTLKIRSTKLEDSAMYFCASKRTGGVYGYTFGSGTRLTVV.

The chain carries TRBV27 and TRBJ1-5; no definite D call. Looked up from germline, CDR1 is MNHEY and CDR2 is SMNVEV (reference sequence). The V gene lost 2 bases and the J gene lost 1 base, with 9 bases spanning the gap. There are 15 residues in the CDR3. The CDR3 DNA sequence: TGTGCCAGCAGTTTAAGGGAGTGGAGCAATCAGCCCCAGCATTTT. It translates to CASSLREWSNQPQHF.

This sequence joins TRBV7-9 and TRBJ2-7; 11 nucleotides match TRBD2. V dropped 5 bases and J dropped 1; count of bases not matched to a gene: 4. The CDR3 is 15 residues long. Germline V lookup: CDR1 SEHNR, CDR2 FQNEAQ (reference sequence). The CDR3 region is CASSLLAGGSYEQYF. Here the CDR3 DNA reads TGTGCCAGCAGCCTGCTAGCGGGGGGATCCTACGAGCAGTACTTC.

The chain has TRBV28 and TRBJ2-7; 10 positions agree with TRBD2. Germline CDR1 is MDHEN and CDR2 is SYDVKM. CDR3 length: 14 amino acids. The trim removed 4 bases at V and 5 bases at J, leaving 5 bases unmatched. This chain's CDR3 is CASSSSGRGDEQYF. DNA of the CDR3: TGTGCCAGCAGTTCCAGCGGGAGGGGCGACGAGCAGTACTTC.